This TCR beta chain emerged from a study of CD8+CD57+ T cells in acquired aplastic anemia. As for the study in general: Across the sorted CD4+ and CD8+ cells, DNA amounts averaged approximately 3 ug.

In the case of this clonotype: The antigen is undetermined. One junction end does not reproduce the germline sequence, and a read error may be involved.

Study outcomes and limitations: Patients and controls shared 25 to 30 CD8+ CDR3 sequences, which appeared highly expressed in patients and within their immunodominant clones.

Genomic DNA provided the template from which TCR beta VDJ and CDR3 profiles were obtained. TCRdb reprocessed the reads via MiXCR and lists one record per CDR3 protein. Among a few hundred thousand distinct CDR3 sequences listed, 82% were seen once. Germline V gene data show CDR1 as SGHTA and CDR2 as FQGNSA. CDR3 size: 14 residues. Selection for sequencing was limited to patients who had shown CD8+CD57+ cell expansion by flow cytometry. As a group, the patients uniformly had severe acquired aplastic anemia. The chain employs TRBV7-2 and TRBJ2-3; a possible D gene is TRBD2 (6 bases). The sample was sorted CD4+, CD8+, or CD8+CD57+ T cells (not recorded which) from PBMCs. The clonotype originates from a human donor with aplastic anemia. The CDR3 here is CASSSMNAAGTEDF. The DNA of the CDR3 is TGTGCCAGCAGTTCAATGAACGCGGCCGGGACTGAAGATTTT.